What follows is one T cell receptor (beta chain) and its context. Its antigen is currently unknown. The source of the sample is a study of OX40 agonist ivuxolimab in advanced cancers. Study overall: The mean age was approximately 60 years, ranging from roughly 23 to 80, with about 87% of participants male. Study-level results: Among the lowest peripheral clonal expansion occurred in 0.1-3.0 mg/kg partial responders.

Profiling relied on immunoSEQ multiplex PCR, and the TCRdb table lists in-frame clones only, not all of them. The sample includes 74,000 or so clones, around 93% seen only once; the top ten take about 0.32%. The CDR3 loop spans 15 amino acids. The V gene lost 4 bases and the J gene lost 1 base, with 13 bases spanning the gap. Germline CDR1 reads SEHNR; CDR2 reads FQNEAQ (reference sequence). The sequencing here drew on CD4+ or CD8+ T cells sorted from blood, taken in a trial of the OX40 agonist ivuxolimab. The V call is TRBV7-9, the J call TRBJ2-5; D not certain. The origin of this receptor is an adult with an advanced solid tumor such as melanoma, head and neck, liver or kidney cancer. The CDR3: CASSSLELTQETQYF. The CDR3 DNA reads as TGTGCCAGCAGCTCGTTAGAACTCACCCAAGAGACCCAGTACTTC.